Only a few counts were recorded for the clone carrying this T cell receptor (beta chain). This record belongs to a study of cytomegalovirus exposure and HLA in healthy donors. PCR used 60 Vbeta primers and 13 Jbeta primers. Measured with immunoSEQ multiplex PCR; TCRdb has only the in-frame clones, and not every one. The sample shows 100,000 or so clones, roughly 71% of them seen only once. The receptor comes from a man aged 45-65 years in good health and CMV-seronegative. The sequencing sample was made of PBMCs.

The CDR3 nucleotides read TGTGCCTGGAGTGTACAGGGACAGATGAATTCACCCCTCCACTTT. Protein sequence: CAWSVQGQMNSPLHF. The chain is built from TRBV30 and TRBJ1-6; 7 nucleotides line up with TRBD1. The CDR3 sequence is 15 residues long. Germline lookup yields CDR1 GTSNPN and CDR2 SVGIG (reference sequence). Trimming removed 0 bases from V and 7 bases from J; junction bases left unmatched: 6.